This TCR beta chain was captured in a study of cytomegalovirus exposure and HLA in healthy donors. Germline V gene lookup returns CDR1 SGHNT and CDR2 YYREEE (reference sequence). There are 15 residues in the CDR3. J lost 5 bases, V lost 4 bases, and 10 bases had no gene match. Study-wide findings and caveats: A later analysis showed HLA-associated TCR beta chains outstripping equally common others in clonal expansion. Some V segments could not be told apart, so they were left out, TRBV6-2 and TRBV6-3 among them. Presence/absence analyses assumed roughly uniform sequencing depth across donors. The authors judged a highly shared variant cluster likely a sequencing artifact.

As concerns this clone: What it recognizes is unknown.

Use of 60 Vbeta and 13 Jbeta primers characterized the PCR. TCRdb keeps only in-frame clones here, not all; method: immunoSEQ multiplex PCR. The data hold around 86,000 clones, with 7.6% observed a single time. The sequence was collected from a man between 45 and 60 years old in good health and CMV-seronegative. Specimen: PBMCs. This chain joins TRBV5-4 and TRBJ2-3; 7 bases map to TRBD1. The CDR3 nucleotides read TGTGCCAGCAGCGTCCCCGGGACAGATATAGATACGCAGTATTTT. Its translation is CASSVPGTDIDTQYF.